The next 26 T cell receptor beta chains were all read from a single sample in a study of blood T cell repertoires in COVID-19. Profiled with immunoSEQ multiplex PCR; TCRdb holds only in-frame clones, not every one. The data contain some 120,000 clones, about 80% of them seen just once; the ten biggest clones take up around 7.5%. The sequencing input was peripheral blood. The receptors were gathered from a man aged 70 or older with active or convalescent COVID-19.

Here the CDR3 DNA reads TGTGCCAGCATGGAGGCCGGCAATGAGCAGTTCTTC. Translation: CASMEAGNEQFF. This sequence joins TRBV2 and TRBJ2-1; TRBD2 might be the D (5 bases). The V gene lost 7 bases and the J gene lost 6 bases, with 10 bases spanning the gap. Germline assignment: CDR1 SNHLY and CDR2 FYNNEI. This CDR3 is 12 amino acids long.

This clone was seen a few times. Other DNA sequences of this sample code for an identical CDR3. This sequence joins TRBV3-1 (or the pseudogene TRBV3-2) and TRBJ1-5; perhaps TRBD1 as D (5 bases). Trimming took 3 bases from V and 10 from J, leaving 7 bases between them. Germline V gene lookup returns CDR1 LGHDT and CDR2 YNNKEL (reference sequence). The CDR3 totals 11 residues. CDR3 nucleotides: TGTGCCAGCAGCCAGGGGGGACCCCAGCATTTT. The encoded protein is CASSQGGPQHF.

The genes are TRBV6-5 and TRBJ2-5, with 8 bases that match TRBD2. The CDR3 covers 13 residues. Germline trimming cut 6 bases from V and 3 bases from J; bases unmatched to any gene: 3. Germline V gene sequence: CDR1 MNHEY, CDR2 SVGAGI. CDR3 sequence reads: CASSSRGEETQYF. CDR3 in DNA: TGTGCCAGCAGCTCGCGGGGGGAAGAGACCCAGTACTTC.

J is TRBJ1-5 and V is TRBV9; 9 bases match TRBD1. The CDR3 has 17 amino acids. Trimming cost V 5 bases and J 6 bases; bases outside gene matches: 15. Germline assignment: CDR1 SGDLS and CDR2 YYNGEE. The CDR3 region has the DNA TGTGCCAGCAGTTACAGGCCAGACAGGGGGTTCGGTCAGCCCCAGCATTTT. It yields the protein CASSYRPDRGFGQPQHF.

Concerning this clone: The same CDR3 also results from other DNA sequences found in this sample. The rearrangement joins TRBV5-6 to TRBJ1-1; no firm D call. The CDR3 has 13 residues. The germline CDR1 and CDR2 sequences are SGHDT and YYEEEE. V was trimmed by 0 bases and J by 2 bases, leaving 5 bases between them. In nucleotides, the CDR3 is TGTGCCAGCAGCTTGGGGGCCAACACTGAAGCTTTCTTT. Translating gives CASSLGANTEAFF.

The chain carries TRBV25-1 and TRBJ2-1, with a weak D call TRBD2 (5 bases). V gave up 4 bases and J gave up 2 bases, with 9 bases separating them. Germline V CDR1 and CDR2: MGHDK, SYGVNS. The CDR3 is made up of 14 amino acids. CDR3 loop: CASSGTRAYNEQFF. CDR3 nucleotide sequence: TGTGCCAGCAGTGGCACTAGGGCCTACAATGAGCAGTTCTTC. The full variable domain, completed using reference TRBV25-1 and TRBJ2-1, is EADIYQTPRYLVIGTGKKITLECSQTMGHDKMYWYQQDPGMELHLIHYSYGVNSTEKGDLSSESTVSRIRTEHFPLTLESARPSHTSQYLCASSGTRAYNEQFFGPGTRLTVL.

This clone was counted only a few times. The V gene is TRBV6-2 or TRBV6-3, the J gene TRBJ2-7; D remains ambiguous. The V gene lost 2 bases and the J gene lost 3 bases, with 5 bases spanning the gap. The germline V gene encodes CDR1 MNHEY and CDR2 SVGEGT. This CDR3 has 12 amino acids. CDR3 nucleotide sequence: TGTGCCAGCAGTTACCCCAGCTACGAGCAGTACTTC. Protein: CASSYPSYEQYF.

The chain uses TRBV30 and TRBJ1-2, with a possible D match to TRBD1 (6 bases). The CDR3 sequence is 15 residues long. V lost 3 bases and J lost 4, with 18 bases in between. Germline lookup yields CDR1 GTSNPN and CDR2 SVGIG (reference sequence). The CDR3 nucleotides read TGTGCCTGGAGCGAACAGGGAACCCAGGGCTATGGCTACACCTTC. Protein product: CAWSEQGTQGYGYTF.

The CDR3 nucleotides are TGTGCCAGCAGCCAAGAATCGGGGGGGCACACCTACAATGAGCAGTTCTTC. It codes for CASSQESGGHTYNEQFF. The chain links TRBV4-2 to TRBJ2-1; 8 nucleotides match TRBD2. Germline trimming cut 0 bases from V and 2 bases from J; bases unmatched to any gene: 6. The CDR3 covers 17 residues. In germline, CDR1 is LGHNA, CDR2 YNFKEQ.

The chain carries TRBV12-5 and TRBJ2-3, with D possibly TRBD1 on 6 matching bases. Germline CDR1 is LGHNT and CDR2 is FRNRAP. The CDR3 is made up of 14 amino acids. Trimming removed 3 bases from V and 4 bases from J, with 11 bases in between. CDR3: CASGFGGAADTQYF. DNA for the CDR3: TGTGCTAGTGGTTTTGGGGGCGCCGCAGATACGCAGTATTTT.

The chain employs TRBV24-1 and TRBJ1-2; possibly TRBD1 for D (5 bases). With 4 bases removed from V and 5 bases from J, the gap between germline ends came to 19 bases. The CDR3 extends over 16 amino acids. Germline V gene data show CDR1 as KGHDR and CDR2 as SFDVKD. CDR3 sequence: CATSDGSGLIRYGYTF. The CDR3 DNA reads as TGTGCCACCAGTGACGGTTCAGGGTTAATACGGTATGGCTACACCTTC.

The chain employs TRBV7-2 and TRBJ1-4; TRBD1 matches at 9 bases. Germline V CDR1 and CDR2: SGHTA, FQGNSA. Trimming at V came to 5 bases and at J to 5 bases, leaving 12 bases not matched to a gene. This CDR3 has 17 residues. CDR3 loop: CASSPLGGGTGNEKLFF. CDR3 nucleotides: TGTGCCAGCAGCCCTTTGGGGGGCGGGACAGGGAATGAAAAACTGTTTTTT.

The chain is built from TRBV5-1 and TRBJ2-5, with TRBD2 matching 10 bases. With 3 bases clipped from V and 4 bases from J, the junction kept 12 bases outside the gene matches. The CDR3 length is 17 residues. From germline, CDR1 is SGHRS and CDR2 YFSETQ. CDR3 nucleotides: TGCGCCAGCAGCTCCAGGGGGCGCAGACTAGCGGGAGAGACCCAGTACTTC. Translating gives CASSSRGRRLAGETQYF.

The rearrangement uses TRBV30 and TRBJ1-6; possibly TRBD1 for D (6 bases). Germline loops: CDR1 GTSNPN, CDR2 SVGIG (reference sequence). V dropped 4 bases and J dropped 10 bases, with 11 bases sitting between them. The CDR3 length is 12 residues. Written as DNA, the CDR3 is TGTGCCTGGAACAGGGTTGGATCACCCCTCCACTTT. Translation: CAWNRVGSPLHF.

The CDR3 here is CASSMEEGTSDYEQYF. As DNA, the CDR3 is TGTGCCAGTAGTATGGAGGAGGGGACTAGCGACTACGAGCAGTACTTC. This chain uses TRBV19 with TRBJ2-7; TRBD2 agrees at 10 bases. Germline-derived CDR1 and CDR2 are LNHDA and SQIVND (reference sequence). V lost 3 bases and J lost 3; bases outside the gene matches: 8. The CDR3 consists of 16 residues.

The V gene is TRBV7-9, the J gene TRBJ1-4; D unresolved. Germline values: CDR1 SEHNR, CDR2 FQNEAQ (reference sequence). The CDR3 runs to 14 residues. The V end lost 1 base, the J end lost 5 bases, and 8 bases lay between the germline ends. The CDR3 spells CASSLETGNEKLFF. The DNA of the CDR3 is TGTGCCAGCAGCTTAGAGACCGGGAATGAAAAACTGTTTTTT. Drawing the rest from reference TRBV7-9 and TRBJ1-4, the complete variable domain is DTGVSQNPRHKITKRGQNVTFRCDPISEHNRLYWYRQTLGQGPEFLTYFQNEAQLEKSRLLSDRFSAERPKGSFSTLEIQRTEQGDSAMYLCASSLETGNEKLFFGSGTQLSVL.

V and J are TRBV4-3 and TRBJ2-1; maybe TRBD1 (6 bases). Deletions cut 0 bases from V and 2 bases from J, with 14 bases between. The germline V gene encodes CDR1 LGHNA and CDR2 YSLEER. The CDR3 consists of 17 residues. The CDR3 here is CASSQENHRATYNEQFF. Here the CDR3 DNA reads TGCGCCAGCAGCCAAGAAAACCACAGGGCTACCTACAATGAGCAGTTCTTC.

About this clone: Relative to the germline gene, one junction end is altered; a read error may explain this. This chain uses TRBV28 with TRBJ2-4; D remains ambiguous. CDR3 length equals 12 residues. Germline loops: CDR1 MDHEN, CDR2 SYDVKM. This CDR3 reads CASSLARNIQYF. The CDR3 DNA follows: TGTGCCAGCAGTTTAGCCAGAAACATTCAGTACTTC.

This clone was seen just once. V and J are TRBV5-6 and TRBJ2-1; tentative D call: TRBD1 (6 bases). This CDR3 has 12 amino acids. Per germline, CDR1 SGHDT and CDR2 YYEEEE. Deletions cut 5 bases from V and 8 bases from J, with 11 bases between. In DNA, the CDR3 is TGTGCCAGCAGGGGGGCAGGCGATGAGCAGTTCTTC. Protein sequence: CASRGAGDEQFF.

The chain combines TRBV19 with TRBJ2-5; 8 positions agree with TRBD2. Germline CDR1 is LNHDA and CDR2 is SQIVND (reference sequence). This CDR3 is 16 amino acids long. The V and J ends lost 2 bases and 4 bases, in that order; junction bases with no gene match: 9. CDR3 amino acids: CASSIRTIAGGETQYF. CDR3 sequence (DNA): TGTGCCAGTAGTATACGGACAATTGCGGGAGGAGAGACCCAGTACTTC.

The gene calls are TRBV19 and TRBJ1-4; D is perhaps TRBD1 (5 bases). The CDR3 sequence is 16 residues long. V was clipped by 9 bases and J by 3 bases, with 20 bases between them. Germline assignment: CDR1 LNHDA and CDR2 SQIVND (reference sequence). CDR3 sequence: CASNNIQWGANEKLFF. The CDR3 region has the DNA TGTGCCAGCAACAACATTCAATGGGGGGCTAATGAAAAACTGTTTTTT. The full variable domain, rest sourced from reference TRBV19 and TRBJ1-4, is DGGITQSPKYLFRKEGQNVTLSCEQNLNHDAMYWYRQDPGQGLRLIYYSQIVNDFQKGDIAEGYSVSREKKESFPLTVTSAQKNPTAFYLCASNNIQWGANEKLFFGSGTQLSVL.

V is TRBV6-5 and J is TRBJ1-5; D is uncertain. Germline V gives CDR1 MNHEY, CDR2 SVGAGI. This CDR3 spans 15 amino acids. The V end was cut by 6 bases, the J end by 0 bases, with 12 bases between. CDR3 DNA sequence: TGTGCCAGCAGACCCCACCGGGATAGCAATCAGCCCCAGCATTTT. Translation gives CASRPHRDSNQPQHF.

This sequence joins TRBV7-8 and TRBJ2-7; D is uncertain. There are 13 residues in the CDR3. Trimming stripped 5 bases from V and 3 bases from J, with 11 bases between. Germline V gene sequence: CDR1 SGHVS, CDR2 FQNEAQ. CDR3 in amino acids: CASSRQWSYEQYF. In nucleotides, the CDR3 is TGTGCCAGCAGCCGCCAATGGAGCTACGAGCAGTACTTC.

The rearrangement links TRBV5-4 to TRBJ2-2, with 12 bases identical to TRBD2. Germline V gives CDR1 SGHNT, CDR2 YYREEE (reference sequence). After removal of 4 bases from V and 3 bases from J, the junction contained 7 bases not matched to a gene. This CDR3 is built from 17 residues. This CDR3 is CASSPRTSGMYTGELFF. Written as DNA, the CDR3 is TGTGCCAGCAGCCCAAGGACTAGCGGGATGTACACCGGGGAGCTGTTTTTT.

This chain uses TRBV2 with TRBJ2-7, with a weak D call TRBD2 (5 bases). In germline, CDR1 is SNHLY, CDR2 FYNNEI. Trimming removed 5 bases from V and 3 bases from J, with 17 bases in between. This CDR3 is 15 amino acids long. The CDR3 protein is CASSQRRESRYEQYF. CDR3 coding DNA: TGTGCCAGCAGTCAAAGAAGGGAGTCACGCTACGAGCAGTACTTC.

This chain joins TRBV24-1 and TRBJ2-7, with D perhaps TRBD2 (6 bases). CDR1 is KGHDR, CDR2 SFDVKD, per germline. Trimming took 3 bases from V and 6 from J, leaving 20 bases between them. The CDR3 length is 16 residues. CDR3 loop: CATSDPSGTSLFEQYF. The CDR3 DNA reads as TGTGCCACCAGTGATCCCTCCGGGACTTCACTCTTCGAGCAGTACTTC.